Listed below are T cell receptor beta chains from one sample, sequenced in a study of response to subunit inactivated influenza vaccine. A single record per CDR3 protein comes from TCRdb applying MiXCR to the RT-PCR reads. The sample has 590,000 or so distinct CDR3 sequences, 12% to 15% seen once. Source: PBMCs from blood, taken less than 15 days before vaccination. The receptors derive from a man in his forties or fifties who received an inactivated influenza vaccine. CDR3s include the opening cysteine and the closing phenylalanine or tryptophan. The D gene is left open where the match is weak. Some rows have no size entry. The others give once, few or many, or a class for an expanded clone.

j_gene,abundance,d_gene,v_gene,len,CDR3aa,CDR3nt
TRBJ2-1,few,TRBD2,TRBV18,15,CASSLELAGRNEQFF,TGTGCCAGCTCACTGGAACTAGCGGGACGTAATGAGCAGTTCTTC
TRBJ1-2,few,TRBD1,TRBV28,14,CASNSDRAVRGYTF,TGTGCCAGCAACTCGGACAGGGCGGTGCGCGGCTACACCTTC
TRBJ2-7,.,TRBD1,TRBV15,16,CATSRAGTGGFYEQYF,TGTGCCACCAGCAGGGCCGGGACAGGGGGCTTCTACGAGCAGTACTTC
TRBJ1-2,many,.,TRBV6-1,12,CASSEANYGYTF,TGTGCCAGCAGTGAGGCTAACTATGGCTACACCTTC
TRBJ2-7,once,TRBD1,TRBV20-1,13,CSASQGARYEQYF,TGCAGTGCGTCACAGGGGGCGCGCTACGAGCAGTACTTC
TRBJ2-2,.,.,TRBV6-2/TRBV6-3,14,CASSSGTYTGELFF,TGTGCCAGCAGTTCGGGCACTTACACCGGGGAGCTGTTTTTT
TRBJ2-1,many,.,TRBV12-3/TRBV12-4,11,CASSFGNEQFF,TGTGCCAGCAGTTTCGGCAATGAGCAGTTCTTC
TRBJ2-3,few,.,TRBV3-1,12,CASSPEGDTQYF,TGTGCCAGCAGCCCGGAGGGGGATACGCAGTATTTT
TRBJ2-1,many,TRBD2,TRBV24-1,15,CATSDLAVPYNEQFF,TGTGCCACCAGTGACCTAGCGGTCCCCTACAATGAGCAGTTCTTC
TRBJ2-2,few,TRBD2,TRBV6-2/TRBV6-3,19,CASSPFKTSGDANTGELFF,TGTGCCAGCAGCCCCTTTAAGACTAGCGGGGACGCGAACACCGGGGAGCTGTTTTTT
TRBJ2-3,.,.,TRBV7-2,13,CASSTGGADTQYF,TGTGCCAGCAGCACCGGGGGAGCAGATACGCAGTATTTT